This TCR beta chain stems from a study of OX40 agonist ivuxolimab in advanced cancers. Study-level background: Ivuxolimab was an agonistic, fully human IgG2 monoclonal antibody directed against OX40 (CD134), a costimulatory receptor. Intravenous ivuxolimab was administered to patients every 2 weeks at six dose levels: 0.01, 0.1, 0.3, 1.5, 3 and 10 mg/kg. Of the approximately 50 dose-escalation patients, hepatocellular carcinoma was present in 19, melanoma in roughly 15, renal cell carcinoma in 9 and head and neck cancer in 9. In the dose-escalation cohort, approximately 83% of patients were male, and the mean age was 60 years with a range of about 23 to 79. Prior anti-PD-1, anti-PD-L1 or anti-CTLA-4 therapy was permitted, and about 40% of dose-escalation patients had received checkpoint inhibitors. Partial responses occurred in three dose-escalation patients, of whom one had hepatocellular carcinoma and two had cutaneous melanoma. Peripheral TCRbeta sequencing was intended to test whether TCR sequence diversity was altered and clonal T-cell expansion was caused by ivuxolimab. The paper covers the monotherapy dose-escalation part of the phase I ivuxolimab trial, which included N of about 56 patients.

Genomic DNA was extracted from sorted cells for sequencing of the TCRbeta CDR3 region. The immunoSEQ Assay was used for sequencing of TCRbeta CDR3 regions. In TCRdb, the immuneACCESS table is reduced to in-frame sequences with V and J assigned. These tables do not hold every clone; where another copy was compared, an unresolved V gene accounts for under half, and the others remain unexplained. The sample includes approximately 100,000 clones, with approximately 90% observed a single time. In total, the top ten clones hold 0.5% to 0.65% of the sample. Findings and caveats that apply to the study as a whole: In the 0.1-3.0 mg/kg groups, partial responders were among the patients with the lowest normalized peripheral clonal expansion, particularly in CD8+ T cells. Clonal expansion of both CD4+ and CD8+ blood T cells was observed from baseline to week 6 at doses 0.1 to 3.0 mg/kg. After ivuxolimab, CD8+ T cells had more expanded clones than CD4+ T cells on average. Low levels of normalized T-cell clonal expansion were also seen in some patients who did not respond. Antigen specificity was not determined for the clonally expanded peripheral T cells.

Patients with a history of autoimmune disease or receiving systemic immunosuppression were excluded from the trial. In every dose cohort, peripheral blood was drawn for TCR sequencing at baseline, cycle 4 day 1, and cycle 7 day 1. Samples were obtained from an open-label, multicenter, first-in-human phase I dose-escalation trial of ivuxolimab. Adults with locally advanced or metastatic melanoma, renal cell, hepatocellular, or head and neck squamous cell carcinoma were enrolled in the trial. Before TCR sequencing, CD4+ T cells and CD8+ T cells were sorted from peripheral blood as separate populations. Details on this clone: The antigen this receptor binds is unknown. Base quality data are lacking; no much larger clone is found one base away.

After removal of 5 bases from V and 4 bases from J, the junction retains 7 bases not matched to a gene. Per the germline V gene (reference sequence), SEHNR is the CDR1 and FQNEAQ is the CDR2. From its cysteine to its phenylalanine, the CDR3 spans 14 amino acids. Just the 42-base CDR3 DNA is kept, in frame starting at base 1. This TCR was sampled from an adult with an advanced solid tumor such as melanoma, head and neck, liver or kidney cancer. This specimen was CD4+ or CD8+ T cells sorted from blood, taken in a trial of the OX40 agonist ivuxolimab. The chain employs TRBV7-9 and TRBJ2-7, and 8 junction bases match TRBD1. The CDR3 region has the sequence CASSPDRGIYEQYF. The nucleotides read TGTGCCAGCAGCCCAGACAGGGGAATTTACGAGCAGTACTTC.